Presented here are 12 T cell receptor beta chains from one specimen sequenced in a study of blood T cell repertoires in COVID-19. This table comes from immunoSEQ multiplex PCR, and its TCRdb copy is limited to in-frame clones, with some not included. The table records fewer than 150,000 clones, just under 90% of them present only once. The sequenced sample was peripheral blood. The receptors originated from a woman of 80 years or more with acute or convalescent COVID-19.

The rearrangement links TRBV5-1 to TRBJ2-3, with 9 positions matching TRBD1. Germline CDR1 is SGHRS and CDR2 is YFSETQ. CDR3 length: 18 residues. Trimming cost V 3 bases and J 1 base; bases outside gene matches: 12. CDR3 DNA: TGCGCCAGCAGCTCCGTCCCGGGACAGGGATCAGGCACAGATACGCAGTATTTT. It is translated as CASSSVPGQGSGTDTQYF.

The chain joins TRBV7-2 to TRBJ2-3; 10 nucleotides match TRBD2. Germline V gene lookup returns CDR1 SGHTA and CDR2 FQGNSA. This CDR3 spans 16 amino acids. V was pared by 1 base and J by 4 bases, with 5 bases of the junction left unmatched. The chain's CDR3 is CASSLDPSGGADTQYF. The CDR3 nucleotides read TGTGCCAGCAGCTTAGACCCGAGCGGGGGGGCAGATACGCAGTATTTT.

This clone was recorded once. V usage is TRBV2 and J usage is TRBJ2-5; 8 bases are shared with TRBD1. V dropped 8 bases and J dropped 4; count of bases not matched to a gene: 3. Germline V CDR1 and CDR2: SNHLY, FYNNEI. There are 12 residues in the CDR3. The DNA of the CDR3 is TGTGCCAGCGCCGGGACAGGAGAGACCCAGTACTTC. This translates into CASAGTGETQYF. Based on the CDR3 plus reference TRBV2 and TRBJ2-5, the full variable domain is EPEVTQTPSHQVTQMGQEVILRCVPISNHLYFYWYRQILGQKVEFLVSFYNNEISEKSEIFDDQFSVERPDGSNFTLKIRSTKLEDSAMYFCASAGTGETQYFGPGTRLLVL.

The chain recombines TRBV5-1 with TRBJ2-6; TRBD1 is a possible D gene (5 bases). Trimming took 3 bases from V and 0 from J, leaving 10 bases between them. Germline CDR1 SGHRS, CDR2 YFSETQ. This CDR3 is built from 16 residues. The CDR3 nucleotides read TGCGCCAGCAGCTCACAGGTCGGCTCTGGGGCCAACGTCCTGACTTTC. The encoded protein is CASSSQVGSGANVLTF. Supplemented by reference TRBV5-1 and TRBJ2-6, the full variable domain reads KAGVTQTPRYLIKTRGQQVTLSCSPISGHRSVSWYQQTPGQGLQFLFEYFSETQRNKGNFPGRFSGRQFSNSRSEMNVSTLELGDSALYLCASSSQVGSGANVLTFGAGSRLTVL.

V is TRBV30 and J is TRBJ1-2; no clear D gene. V was cut by 4 bases and J by 4 bases, with 10 bases left in between. The germline gives CDR1 GTSNPN, CDR2 SVGIG (reference sequence). The CDR3 extends over 12 amino acids. DNA of the CDR3: TGTGCCTGGACCCAAGAGGGCTATGGCTACACCTTC. It translates to CAWTQEGYGYTF.

The V and J genes are TRBV6-1 and TRBJ2-3; 9 positions agree with TRBD1. The V and J ends lost 2 bases and 3 bases, in that order; junction bases with no gene match: 6. Germline V gene data show CDR1 as MNHNS and CDR2 as SASEGT. The CDR3 has 16 amino acids. This chain's CDR3 is CASSERDRARTDTQYF. The CDR3 coding sequence is TGTGCCAGCAGTGAACGGGACAGGGCCAGGACAGATACGCAGTATTTT.

The gene calls are TRBV23-1 and TRBJ1-2; the D gene is possibly TRBD1 (6 bases). TRBV23-1 is recorded as an ORF, its role being uncertain. The CDR3 runs 18 residues. Trimming took 0 bases from V and 4 from J, leaving 21 bases between them. For the CDR3, the DNA is TGCGCCAGCAGTCAATCGGGGGGGGACACGAAAGAGACCTATGGCTACACCTTC. This codes for CASSQSGGDTKETYGYTF.

CDR3 sequence (DNA): TGTGCCAGCAGCTTAGGGGGACAGGGCCTCTATGGCTACACCTTC. As protein: CASSLGGQGLYGYTF. V gene TRBV7-2 combines with J gene TRBJ1-2; 9 bases agree with TRBD1. The germline CDR1 and CDR2 sequences are SGHTA and FQGNSA. Unmatched junction bases numbered 4, after V lost 1 base and J lost 4 bases. CDR3 length: 15 amino acids.

The V call is TRBV2, the J call TRBJ1-5; 9 nucleotides line up with TRBD1. The germline V gene has CDR1 SNHLY and CDR2 FYNNEI. CDR3 size: 15 residues. V lost 6 bases, J lost 4 bases, and 7 bases stayed unmatched. CDR3 sequence: CASRPGTGLNQPQHF. CDR3 bases: TGTGCCAGCAGACCCGGGACAGGGCTGAATCAGCCCCAGCATTTT. Combining the CDR3 with reference TRBV2 and TRBJ1-5 gives the whole variable domain EPEVTQTPSHQVTQMGQEVILRCVPISNHLYFYWYRQILGQKVEFLVSFYNNEISEKSEIFDDQFSVERPDGSNFTLKIRSTKLEDSAMYFCASRPGTGLNQPQHFGDGTRLSIL.

This chain connects TRBV6-5 to TRBJ1-1; possibly TRBD1 for D (6 bases). V was shortened by 4 bases and J by 5 bases, with 14 bases between the two germline ends. CDR3 length equals 14 residues. Germline V gene data show CDR1 as MNHEY and CDR2 as SVGAGI. The CDR3 loop reads CASSLDSEETEAFF. The CDR3 bases are TGTGCCAGCAGTTTGGACAGCGAGGAGACTGAAGCTTTCTTT.

The rearrangement uses TRBV30 and TRBJ1-4; 8 bases are shared with TRBD1. V lost 2 bases to trimming and J lost 10 bases; unmatched junction nucleotides: 12. Germline V gene sequence: CDR1 GTSNPN, CDR2 SVGIG (reference sequence). The CDR3 spans 15 residues. The CDR3 sequence: CAWSLRTDRGSKLFF. DNA for the CDR3: TGTGCCTGGAGTTTGCGCACAGACAGGGGTTCAAAACTGTTTTTT.

The chain joins TRBV9 to TRBJ2-2; no clear D gene. The CDR3 contains 15 residues. CDR1 and CDR2 (germline): SGDLS, YYNGEE. Trimming removed 0 bases from V and 3 bases from J, with 9 bases in between. This chain's CDR3 is CASSVEGAYTGELFF. CDR3 coding DNA: TGTGCCAGCAGCGTAGAAGGAGCCTACACCGGGGAGCTGTTTTTT. Based on the CDR3 plus reference TRBV9 and TRBJ2-2, the full variable domain is DSGVTQTPKHLITATGQRVTLRCSPRSGDLSVYWYQQSLDQGLQFLIQYYNGEERAKGNILERFSAQQFPDLHSELNLSSLELGDSALYFCASSVEGAYTGELFFGEGSRLTVL.